This T cell receptor (beta chain) was sequenced during a study of T cells after yellow fever vaccination. TCRdb reprocessed the 5' RACE reads with MiXCR, giving one entry per CDR3 protein. Seen here are about 510,000 distinct CDR3 sequences, 21% observed once, and the top ten hold 16%. CDR3 length: 15 residues. V lost 5 bases and J lost 7, with 18 bases in between. Germline V CDR1 and CDR2: KGHSH, LQKENI. The sample was PBMCs, taken roughly 20 days after the first yellow fever vaccination. V and J are TRBV18 and TRBJ2-1, with D maybe TRBD1 (5 bases). The sequence derives from a man aged 18 to 30 who received the YFV17D yellow fever vaccine. CDR3 amino acids: CASSRSSGRINEQFF. CDR3 DNA sequence: TGTGCCAGCTCAAGGAGTTCAGGGCGGATAAATGAGCAGTTCTTC.